The next 27 T cell receptor beta chains were all read from a single sample in a study of vaccination effects on CD4 cells after COVID-19. TCRdb's copy holds only in-frame clones and misses some; the assay was immunoSEQ multiplex PCR. The sample includes 50,000 to 60,000 clones, about two thirds of them seen just once. Before sequencing took place, the ViraFEST assay used viral peptide pools to expand antigen-specific CD4+ T cells. Culturing for approximately 10 days preceded CD4+ T cell isolation. Vaccine recipients, nucleocapsid antibody negative, had no prior SARS-CoV-2 infection. What these receptors recognize is not known. The sample consisted of CD4+ T cells from PBMCs cultured with SARS-CoV-2 spike peptides, taken before COVID-19 vaccination. The receptors here all came from a human donor who received a COVID-19 vaccine.

The gene calls are TRBV14 and TRBJ1-1; D possibly corresponds to TRBD1 (5 bases). The CDR3 sequence is 14 residues long. The germline V and J ends were trimmed by 7 bases and 4 bases, with 16 bases remaining between them. The germline CDR1 and CDR2 sequences are SGHDN and FVKESK. The CDR3 nucleotides are TGTGCCAGCACCCTAGTAGGGGAATCCACTGAAGCTTTCTTT. It translates to CASTLVGESTEAFF.

The table lists this clone with a count of one. The chain is built from TRBV5-1 and TRBJ2-5, with 9 bases aligning to TRBD2. The CDR3 extends over 15 amino acids. V gave up 2 bases and J gave up 1 base; unmatched junction bases: 3. The germline CDR1 and CDR2 sequences are SGHRS and YFSETQ. The CDR3 region has the DNA TGCGCCAGCAGCTTAACTAGCGGGTTCCAAGAGACCCAGTACTTC. Amino acids: CASSLTSGFQETQYF.

This clone is categorized as medium-sized (0.01 to 0.1%). This chain joins TRBV5-1 and TRBJ1-2, with D perhaps TRBD1 (5 bases). The V gene's germline CDR1 is SGHRS and CDR2 YFSETQ. V was cut by 4 bases and J by 8 bases, with 15 bases left in between. The CDR3 is 13 residues long. CDR3 sequence (DNA): TGCGCCAGCAGCGCGCAGGGAACAGAGGGCTACACCTTC. It is translated as CASSAQGTEGYTF.

This clone was found a few times. V gene TRBV5-6 combines with J gene TRBJ1-2; tentatively, D is TRBD1 (5 bases). CDR1 and CDR2 from the germline V gene are SGHDT and YYEEEE. CDR3 length: 14 residues. The V gene lost 1 base and the J gene lost 4 bases, with 11 bases spanning the gap. The DNA for the CDR3 is TGTGCCAGCAGCTTGTCAGGGTCGGCCTATGGCTACACCTTC. Its protein product is CASSLSGSAYGYTF.

V usage is TRBV14 and J usage is TRBJ1-1; possible D gene TRBD1, 5 bases. V lost 2 bases to trimming and J lost 10 bases, with 14 bases between them. This CDR3 region has 13 residues. CDR1 and CDR2 (germline): SGHDN, FVKESK. This CDR3 is CASSQPPGGGAFF. The CDR3 nucleotides read TGTGCCAGCAGCCAACCCCCGGGGGGGGGAGCTTTCTTT. The full variable domain, in which reference TRBV14 and TRBJ1-1 provide the parts outside the CDR3, is EAGVTQFPSHSVIEKGQTVTLRCDPISGHDNLYWYRRVMGKEIKFLLHFVKESKQDESGMPNNRFLAERTGGTYSTLKVQPAELEDSGVYFCASSQPPGGGAFFGQGTRLTVV.

This clone was seen a few times. The chain joins TRBV6-5 to TRBJ2-7; D possibly matches TRBD1 or TRBD2 (5 bases each). Trimming left V 5 bases short and J 3 bases short, with 17 bases between. The CDR3 loop spans 15 amino acids. Germline V gene data show CDR1 as MNHEY and CDR2 as SVGAGI. The CDR3 region is CASSRTQRGFYEQYF. The CDR3 DNA reads TGTGCCAGCAGTCGGACACAAAGAGGGTTCTACGAGCAGTACTTC.

V is TRBV28 and J is TRBJ1-1, with D possibly matching TRBD1 (5 bases). The CDR3 has 15 residues. The germline V gene has CDR1 MDHEN and CDR2 SYDVKM. The V end lost 6 bases, the J end lost 1 base, and 15 bases lay between the germline ends. The CDR3 protein is CASRILAGTNTEAFF. CDR3 bases: TGTGCCAGCAGGATCCTAGCCGGGACGAACACTGAAGCTTTCTTT.

This clone was detected once. The V gene is TRBV30, the J gene TRBJ2-1, with 7 bases lining up with TRBD1. The germline V gene has CDR1 GTSNPN and CDR2 SVGIG (reference sequence). The V segment lost 4 bases and the J segment 3 bases; nucleotides outside the gene matches: 6. The CDR3 sequence is 14 residues long. CDR3 in amino acids: CAWKRTGGYNEQFF. In DNA, the CDR3 is TGTGCCTGGAAACGGACAGGAGGCTACAATGAGCAGTTCTTC.

This clone has just a few counts. The chain has TRBV12-3 or TRBV12-4 and TRBJ1-6; D is uncertain. The CDR3 totals 12 residues. V was pared by 7 bases and J by 5 bases, with 6 bases between. In nucleotides, the CDR3 is TGTGCCAGCATGGGGAATAATTCACCCCTCCACTTT. It translates to CASMGNNSPLHF.

V is TRBV6-5 and J is TRBJ2-4; no definite D call. The CDR3 runs 16 residues. CDR1 is MNHEY, CDR2 SVGAGI, per germline. V was shortened by 2 bases and J by 0 bases, with 11 bases between the two germline ends. The CDR3 is CASSYTLTVAKNIQYF. The CDR3 bases are TGTGCCAGCAGTTACACCCTAACAGTAGCCAAAAACATTCAGTACTTC.

The V call is TRBV9, the J call TRBJ2-7; TRBD1 is a possible D gene (5 bases). Germline V CDR1 and CDR2: SGDLS, YYNGEE. Trimming removed 0 bases from V and 3 bases from J, with 7 bases in between. The CDR3 has 13 residues. CDR3 sequence: CASSVDQGYEQYF. CDR3 nucleotides: TGTGCCAGCAGCGTAGACCAGGGCTACGAGCAGTACTTC.

This chain joins TRBV9 and TRBJ2-5; TRBD2 matches at 10 bases. Trimming took 1 base from V and 5 from J; bases not matched to a gene: 8. CDR1 is SGDLS and CDR2 is YYNGEE in the germline V gene. The CDR3 sequence is 16 residues long. CDR3 sequence (DNA): TGTGCCAGCAGCGTAATAGGTAGCGGGGGGACCGAGACCCAGTACTTC. This codes for CASSVIGSGGTETQYF.

This clone showed up just a few times. The chain uses TRBV5-8 and TRBJ1-2; 9 bases map to TRBD1. The CDR3 runs 13 residues. Germline CDR1 reads SGHTS; CDR2 reads YDEGEE. The J segment lost 5 bases and the V segment lost 3 bases, leaving 2 bases of the junction unmatched. CDR3 protein: CASSSDRGYGYTF. CDR3 coding DNA: TGTGCCAGCAGCTCGGACAGGGGTTATGGCTACACCTTC.

This sequence joins TRBV7-2 and TRBJ2-3, with 8 bases fitting TRBD1. V was clipped by 6 bases and J by 3 bases; unmatched bases: 11. Germline V gives CDR1 SGHTA, CDR2 FQGNSA. The CDR3 runs 16 residues. CDR3 nucleotides: TGTGCCAGCAGATCTACAGGGGGAGGAGGGACAGATACGCAGTATTTT. Protein sequence: CASRSTGGGGTDTQYF.

The gene calls are TRBV29-1 and TRBJ2-5, with 8 bases identical to TRBD1. The CDR3 spans 15 residues. Germline trimming cut 7 bases from V and 1 base from J; bases unmatched to any gene: 11. Germline CDR1 reads SQVTM; CDR2 reads ANQGSEA. The chain's CDR3 is CSARQIDRGQETQYF. The CDR3 DNA sequence: TGCAGCGCCCGCCAGATCGACAGGGGCCAAGAGACCCAGTACTTC.

This clone was detected a few times. CDR3 region: CASSYSAGIPLGNQPQHF. The CDR3 nucleotides are TGTGCCAGCAGTTACTCAGCGGGTATTCCCCTGGGCAATCAGCCCCAGCATTTT. The chain links TRBV6-2 or TRBV6-3 to TRBJ1-5; no clear D. CDR3 length equals 18 residues. V dropped 0 bases and J dropped 2 bases, with 17 bases sitting between them. The germline V gene encodes CDR1 MNHEY and CDR2 SVGEGT.

The chain combines TRBV18 with TRBJ1-5, with a weak D call TRBD1 (5 bases). CDR1 and CDR2 (germline): KGHSH, LQKENI. This CDR3 region has 14 residues. Trimming stripped 6 bases from V and 5 bases from J, with 14 bases between. CDR3 in amino acids: CASSSGAGDQPQHF. In nucleotides, the CDR3 is TGTGCCAGCTCCTCCGGGGCGGGGGATCAGCCCCAGCATTTT.

In DNA form, the CDR3 reads TGTGCCAGCAGTTTGATGGGGGAGCAGTACTTC. Translated, it gives CASSLMGEQYF. The chain employs TRBV28 and TRBJ2-7; D gene unclear. Trimming pared 3 bases from V and 7 bases from J, leaving 7 bases between. Germline assignment: CDR1 MDHEN and CDR2 SYDVKM. This CDR3 has 11 amino acids.

The chain carries TRBV10-3 and TRBJ2-1, with D possibly matching TRBD2 (6 bases). Trimming took off 4 bases at V and 9 bases at J, with 10 bases between the two ends. The CDR3 is 12 amino acids. CDR1 is ENHRY and CDR2 is SYGVKD in the germline V gene. CDR3 nucleotide sequence: TGTGCCATCAGTGGGGGGGAAAGTGAGCAGTTCTTC. Translating gives CAISGGESEQFF.

A few counts support this clone. The rearrangement links TRBV28 to TRBJ1-2, with TRBD1 matching 7 bases. This CDR3 region has 13 residues. J lost 7 bases, V lost 4 bases, and 6 bases had no gene match. Germline V gene sequence: CDR1 MDHEN, CDR2 SYDVKM. CDR3 sequence (DNA): TGTGCCAGCAGTTGGGGACAGAAACTTGGCTACACCTTC. Protein: CASSWGQKLGYTF.

The chain combines TRBV28 with TRBJ1-3, with unresolved D. V lost 6 bases and J 7 bases, leaving 10 bases between the germline ends. Germline V gene sequence: CDR1 MDHEN, CDR2 SYDVKM. CDR3 length: 12 residues. This CDR3 is CASSSGRNTIYF. The CDR3 DNA sequence: TGTGCCAGCAGCTCCGGACGGAACACCATATATTTT.

The J gene is TRBJ2-5, the V gene TRBV10-2, with TRBD2 identical over 10 bases. Trimming at V came to 6 bases and at J to 3 bases, leaving 4 bases not matched to a gene. Germline lookup yields CDR1 WSHSY and CDR2 SAAADI. CDR3 size: 14 residues. The CDR3 region is CASREGLAEETQYF. CDR3 nucleotide sequence: TGCGCCAGCAGGGAAGGACTAGCGGAAGAGACCCAGTACTTC.

V gene TRBV2 combines with J gene TRBJ2-1; D gene unclear. The germline CDR1 and CDR2 sequences are SNHLY and FYNNEI. This CDR3 comprises 16 residues. V was clipped by 0 bases and J by 2 bases, with 11 bases between them. In DNA form, the CDR3 reads TGTGCCAGCAGTGAAGCCTCTAGGTTTGCCTACAATGAGCAGTTCTTC. Protein sequence: CASSEASRFAYNEQFF.

The chain recombines TRBV5-6 with TRBJ1-3, with TRBD1 as a possible D gene (5 bases). Germline CDR1 and CDR2: SGHDT and YYEEEE. This CDR3 region has 17 residues. V lost 1 base, J lost 0 bases, and 14 bases lay in between. The CDR3 spells CASSLPRHRPSGNTIYF. The DNA of the CDR3 is TGTGCCAGCAGCTTGCCTCGGCACAGGCCCTCTGGAAACACCATATATTTT.

This clone has a handful of counts. The rearrangement joins TRBV7-2 to TRBJ2-2, with D uncertain. There are 14 residues in the CDR3. The V end lost 1 base, the J end lost 4 bases, and 7 bases lay between the germline ends. Germline V gives CDR1 SGHTA, CDR2 FQGNSA. The CDR3 region is CASSLGKGTGELFF. CDR3 DNA: TGTGCCAGCAGCTTAGGCAAGGGCACCGGGGAGCTGTTTTTT.

The table lists this clone with a count of one. V and J are TRBV6-5 and TRBJ1-6; 8 positions match TRBD1. The CDR3 has 13 amino acids. The germline V gene has CDR1 MNHEY and CDR2 SVGAGI. V shed 6 bases and J 12 bases; nucleotides not matched to a gene: 7. In DNA form, the CDR3 reads TGTGCCAGCAGGGGGACAGGAGGCCGACCCCTCCACTTT. Translated, it gives CASRGTGGRPLHF.

This chain connects TRBV3-1 (or the pseudogene TRBV3-2) to TRBJ2-3; TRBD1 matches at 7 bases. Looked up from germline, CDR1 is LGHDT and CDR2 is YNNKEL (reference sequence). The CDR3 sequence is 13 residues long. Trimming at V came to 4 bases and at J to 4 bases, leaving 2 bases not matched to a gene. CDR3 sequence reads: CASSRQGPDTQYF. CDR3 in DNA: TGTGCCAGCAGCCGACAGGGTCCAGATACGCAGTATTTT.